The entry below gives a single T cell receptor (beta chain) sequence along with its context. The entry originates in a study of ipilimumab plus nivolumab after autologous stem cell transplantation. Produced via immunoSEQ multiplex PCR; TCRdb's table is partial and in-frame only. The sample lists 77,000 or so clones; over 80% were seen once. Source: PBMCs, taken in a trial of ipilimumab plus nivolumab as post-transplant consolidation. The receptor was isolated from a male donor with diffuse large B-cell lymphoma.

As DNA, the CDR3 is TGTGCCACCAGCAGGAGTGGGTTAGGGCGGGGATCCACAGATACGCAGTATTTT. This codes for CATSRSGLGRGSTDTQYF. The rearrangement joins TRBV15 to TRBJ2-3; perhaps TRBD2 as D (6 bases). The CDR3 is 18 amino acids. The V and J ends lost 3 bases and 2 bases respectively, with 21 bases between them. Germline V CDR1 and CDR2: LNHNV, YYDKDF (reference sequence). The full variable domain, its missing parts supplied by reference TRBV15 and TRBJ2-3, is DAMVIQNPRYQVTQFGKPVTLSCSQTLNHNVMYWYQQKSSQAPKLLFHYYDKDFNNEADTPDNFQSRRPNTSFCFLDIRSPGLGDTAMYLCATSRSGLGRGSTDTQYFGPGTRLTVL.